The source of this T cell receptor (beta chain) is a study of blood T cell repertoires in COVID-19 (dated by TCRdb to 2018 to 2021). For the study in its entirety: Collaborator samples came from the United States, Italy and Spain and covered acute and convalescent phases of COVID-19. The material from the prospective study consisted of cDNA or gDNA derived from T cells, B-cell-depleted T cells, or PBMCs. The sample metadata nearly always contained a de-identified subject ID, COVID-19 status, age in years and sex. Where available, HLA class I and class II types were taken from metadata supplied by the sample provider and were not determined by assay-based typing. The repertoires were released in a freely available public database meant as a resource for research on the immune response to SARS-CoV-2. The samples were drawn from two sources: the first 160 participants of the ongoing ImmuneRACE study, and approximately 1,300 subjects contributed by 6 global collaborators. The dataset comprised deeply sampled blood TCRbeta repertoires from subjects exposed to, actively infected with, or recovered from COVID-19.

Study-wide findings and limitations: The quantity of clinical and demographic metadata differed by source and by participant and was supplied without curation.

The immunoSEQ Assay, a bias-controlled multiplex PCR, was used to amplify TCRbeta CDR3 regions from genomic DNA. In the paper's pipeline: Nucleated cell counts per sample were estimated from amplification of reference gene primers within the assay. To quantify the absolute abundance of each unique TCRbeta CDR3 rearrangement, sequence reads were collapsed and filtered. For each sample, productive Simpson clonality was calculated as the square root of Simpson's diversity index across productive rearrangements. The table was pulled from immuneACCESS by TCRdb, which kept in-frame rearrangements only. Such tables lose some clones; where checked, under half of the loss comes from unresolved V genes, and the rest has no known cause. The DNA gave D and trimming, while V, J and clone size come from that table. The sample table contains 80,000 to 100,000 clones; only one count was recorded for roughly 80% of them. The biggest ten clones account for 4.4% of the sample.

Each collaborating institution followed its own protocols to collect whole blood in K2EDTA tubes. For TCRbeta analysis, collaborators shipped samples in one of three forms: frozen whole blood, isolated PBMCs, or DNA extracted from either of those sample types. With regard to this clone: The target of this receptor is not known. The input lacks base qualities; no much larger clone sits a single base away.

This clonotype was sampled from a man aged 60 to 69 with acute or convalescent COVID-19. The sequencing input was peripheral blood.

The nucleotide sequence is TGTGCCAGCAGCTTATTGAGCGGGAGGGCCGCCACAGATACGCAGTATTTT. This gives the protein CASSLLSGRAATDTQYF. Recombination linked TRBV5-6 to TRBJ2-3; 10 bases in between match TRBD2. CDR1 and CDR2, looked up from the germline V gene, are SGHDT and YYEEEE. The CDR3, cysteine through phenylalanine, is 17 amino acids long. Only CDR3 DNA is held: 51 bases, read in frame from base 1. Trimming removed 2 bases from V and 2 bases from J; the gene matches leave 8 bases unexplained.